Presented here are 5 T cell receptor beta chains from one specimen sequenced in a study of blood T cell repertoires in COVID-19. The assay was immunoSEQ multiplex PCR, and TCRdb's table has in-frame clones only and misses some. The sample holds roughly 300,000 clones, 80% to 90% seen once. The sequencing input was peripheral blood. These receptors were obtained from a woman aged 50 to 60 who had recovered from COVID-19.

The chain combines TRBV28 with TRBJ1-4; D may be TRBD1 (5 bases). Trimming removed 6 bases from V and 6 bases from J, with 14 bases in between. CDR1 MDHEN and CDR2 SYDVKM come from the germline V gene. This CDR3 comprises 14 residues. CDR3 region: CASRTGLNDEKLFF. CDR3 coding DNA: TGTGCCAGCAGAACGGGACTGAACGATGAAAAACTGTTTTTT. The full variable domain, rest sourced from reference TRBV28 and TRBJ1-4, is DVKVTQSSRYLVKRTGEKVFLECVQDMDHENMFWYRQDPGLGLRLIYFSYDVKMKEKGDIPEGYSVSREKKERFSLILESASTNQTSMYLCASRTGLNDEKLFFGSGTQLSVL.

This clone was picked up a small number of times. The genes are TRBV5-4 and TRBJ2-7; D perhaps matches TRBD1 (5 bases). Germline loops: CDR1 SGHNT, CDR2 YYREEE (reference sequence). V lost 0 bases and J lost 3, with 10 bases in between. This CDR3 is built from 14 residues. As DNA, the CDR3 is TGTGCCAGCAGCTTGGGGCAGGGAATCTACGAGCAGTACTTC. It specifies CASSLGQGIYEQYF.

The chain uses TRBV18 and TRBJ2-1; the D gene is possibly TRBD1 (8 bases). The CDR3 runs 16 residues. Germline V lookup: CDR1 KGHSH, CDR2 LQKENI. The V gene lost 0 bases and the J gene lost 5 bases, with 14 bases spanning the gap. The CDR3 here is CASSPPNRGGDNEQFF. CDR3 bases: TGTGCCAGCTCACCACCAAACAGGGGGGGTGACAATGAGCAGTTCTTC.

The gene calls are TRBV27 and TRBJ1-1; tentatively, D is TRBD1 (6 bases). The V gene's germline CDR1 is MNHEY and CDR2 SMNVEV (reference sequence). The V end was cut by 0 bases, the J end by 7 bases, with 12 bases between. The CDR3 is 14 residues long. The CDR3 DNA reads as TGTGCCAGCAGTTTATCGGGCAGGGGCCTTGAAGCTTTCTTT. The encoded protein is CASSLSGRGLEAFF.

V is TRBV18 and J is TRBJ2-2, with TRBD1 matching over 9 bases. V was pared by 3 bases and J by 0 bases, with 2 bases of the junction left unmatched. CDR3 length: 16 residues. The germline V gene has CDR1 KGHSH and CDR2 LQKENI. The CDR3 protein is CASSPYRGPNTGELFF. CDR3 DNA sequence: TGTGCCAGCTCACCGTACAGGGGGCCGAACACCGGGGAGCTGTTTTTT.